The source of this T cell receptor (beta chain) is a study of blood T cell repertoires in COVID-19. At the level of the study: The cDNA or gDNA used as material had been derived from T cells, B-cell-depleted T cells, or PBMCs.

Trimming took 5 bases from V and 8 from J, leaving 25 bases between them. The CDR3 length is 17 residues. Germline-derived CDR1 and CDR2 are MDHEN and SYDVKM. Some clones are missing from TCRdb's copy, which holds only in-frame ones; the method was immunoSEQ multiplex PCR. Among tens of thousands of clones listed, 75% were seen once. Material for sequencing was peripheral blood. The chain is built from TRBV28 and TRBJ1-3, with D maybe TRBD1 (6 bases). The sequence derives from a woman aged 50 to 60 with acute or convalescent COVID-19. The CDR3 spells CASSLTTGAAPHHTIYF. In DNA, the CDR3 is TGTGCCAGCAGTCTAACGACAGGCGCGGCACCCCATCACACCATATATTTT.